This T cell receptor (beta chain) stems from a study of blood T cell repertoires in COVID-19. V lost 0 bases and J 2 bases, leaving 17 bases between the germline ends. The CDR3 runs 16 residues. Germline lookup yields CDR1 GTSNPN and CDR2 SVGIG (reference sequence). The data were produced by immunoSEQ multiplex PCR, yet TCRdb's version contains in-frame clones alone and is incomplete. The repertoire holds hundreds of thousands of clones, with nearly 90% as singletons. The J gene is TRBJ2-7, the V gene TRBV30; possibly TRBD2 for D (5 bases). Sequenced input: peripheral blood. The receptor was derived from a woman aged 40 to 50 who had recovered from COVID-19. The CDR3 spells CAWSVGPTGVTYEQYF. In nucleotides, the CDR3 is TGTGCCTGGAGTGTAGGACCAACCGGGGTCACCTACGAGCAGTACTTC.